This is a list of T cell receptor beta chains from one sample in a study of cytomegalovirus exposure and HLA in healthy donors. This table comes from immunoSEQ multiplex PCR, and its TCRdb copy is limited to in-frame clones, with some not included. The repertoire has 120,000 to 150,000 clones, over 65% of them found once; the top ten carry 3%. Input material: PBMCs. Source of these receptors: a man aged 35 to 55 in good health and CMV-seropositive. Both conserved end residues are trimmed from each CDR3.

CDR3: ASSPLTGIRNEQY
V: TRBV7-9
J: TRBJ2-7
length: 13

CDR3: ASSLSGLNSDNEQF
V: TRBV28
J: TRBJ2-1
length: 14

CDR3: ASSVSPGEFNEQF
V: TRBV9
J: TRBJ2-1
length: 13

CDR3: ASRGTGGINYGYT
V: TRBV6-5
J: TRBJ1-2
length: 13

CDR3: ASKTGSTDTQY
V: TRBV6-5
J: TRBJ2-3
length: 11

CDR3: ASSIAGSGNTIY
V: TRBV28
J: TRBJ1-3
length: 12

CDR3: ASSPILLGLAVNEQF
V: TRBV27
J: TRBJ2-1
length: 15

CDR3: ASSPPGGYGGGEQY
V: TRBV18
J: TRBJ2-7
length: 14

CDR3: ASSSHLQGVQETQY
V: TRBV11-1
J: TRBJ2-5
length: 14

CDR3: ASSSTPKNIQY
V: TRBV28
J: TRBJ2-4
length: 11

CDR3: ASSFLTSGRVYEQF
V: TRBV27
J: TRBJ2-1
length: 14

CDR3: ASSLADRESNEKLF
V: TRBV7-6
J: TRBJ1-4
length: 14

CDR3: SVEDSGTGDNEQF
V: TRBV29-1
J: TRBJ2-1
length: 13

CDR3: ASSLASGNNEQF
V: TRBV7-2
J: TRBJ2-1
length: 12

CDR3: ASLRGLKSYEQY
V: TRBV28
J: TRBJ2-7
length: 12

CDR3: ASSRGSSYEQY
V: TRBV7-6
J: TRBJ2-7
length: 11

CDR3: ASSQEIAGGRRETQY
V: TRBV4-2
J: TRBJ2-5
length: 15

CDR3: ASSPTGASTDTQY
V: TRBV7-2
J: TRBJ2-3
length: 13

CDR3: ASSSGLAGPPYEQY
V: TRBV6-6
J: TRBJ2-7
length: 14

CDR3: ASSESQDSYSYEQY
V: TRBV10-1
J: TRBJ2-7
length: 14

CDR3: ASRPGTSGSNEQF
V: TRBV6-1
J: TRBJ2-1
length: 13

CDR3: ASRKRTASTDTQY
V: TRBV27
J: TRBJ2-3
length: 13

CDR3: ASSFQGQNTEAF
V: TRBV28
J: TRBJ1-1
length: 12

CDR3: ASSIQGQNTGELF
V: TRBV19
J: TRBJ2-2
length: 13

CDR3: ASSLERGWETQY
V: TRBV5-1
J: TRBJ2-5
length: 12

CDR3: ASSRGGQPQH
V: TRBV7-9
J: TRBJ1-5
length: 10